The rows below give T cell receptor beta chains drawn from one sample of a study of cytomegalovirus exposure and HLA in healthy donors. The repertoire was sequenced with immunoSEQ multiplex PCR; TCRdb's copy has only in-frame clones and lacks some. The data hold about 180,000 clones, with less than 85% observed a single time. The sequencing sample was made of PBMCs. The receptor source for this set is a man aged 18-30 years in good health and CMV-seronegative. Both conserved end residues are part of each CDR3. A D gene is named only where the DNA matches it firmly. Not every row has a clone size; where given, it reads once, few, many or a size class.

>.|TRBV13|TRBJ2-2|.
TGTGCCAGCAGCCTAGGACAGACGAACACCGGGGAGCTGTTTTTT
CASSLGQTNTGELFF
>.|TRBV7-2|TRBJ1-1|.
TGTGCCAGCAGCTTGGGAGGGGGTAGGCAGGAAGCTTTCTTT
CASSLGGGRQEAFF
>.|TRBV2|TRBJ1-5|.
TGTGCCAGCAGTGGCAGCAGGGCTCGTGGGAGCAATCAGCCCCAGCATTTT
CASSGSRARGSNQPQHF
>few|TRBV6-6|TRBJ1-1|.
TGTGCCAGCACCTACGGGGTGAGGACTGAAGCTTTCTTT
CASTYGVRTEAFF
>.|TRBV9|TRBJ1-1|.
TGTGCCAGCAGCGTAGGAGCGGGGAGGGGCACTGAAGCTTTCTTT
CASSVGAGRGTEAFF
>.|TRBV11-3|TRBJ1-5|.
TGTGCCAGCAGCTTAGTAAGTCTGAGGCAGATAAATCAGCCCCAGCATTTT
CASSLVSLRQINQPQHF
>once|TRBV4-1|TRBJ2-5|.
TGCGCCAGCAGCCCACAGGAGCAAGAGACCCAGTACTTC
CASSPQEQETQYF
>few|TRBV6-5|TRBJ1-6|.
TGTGCCAGCAGTTACTTTTCAGGGAAAAATTCACCCCTCCACTTT
CASSYFSGKNSPLHF
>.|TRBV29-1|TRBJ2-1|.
TGCAGCGCAATAGCATGGATGACTGGTGAGCAGTTCTTC
CSAIAWMTGEQFF
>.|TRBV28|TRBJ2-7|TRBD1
TGTGCCAGCAGTACCGGGACAGGGGGCGACGAGCAGTACTTC
CASSTGTGGDEQYF
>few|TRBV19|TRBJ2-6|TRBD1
TGTGCCAGTAGTCCACAGGGGTATGGGGCCAACGTCCTGACTTTC
CASSPQGYGANVLTF
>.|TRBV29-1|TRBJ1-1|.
TGCAGCGTTGAACCGTCGCACTTATGGTCGGCTTTCTTT
CSVEPSHLWSAFF